A selection of T cell receptor beta chains follows, all from one sample in a study of molecular identifiers for immune sequencing clone quantification. TCRdb re-called the PCR reads through MiXCR, storing one row per CDR3 protein. The data contain hundreds of thousands of distinct CDR3 sequences, around 25% of them singletons. The sequenced sample consisted of naive CD8+ T cells from blood, with Jurkat cell RNA spiked in. These receptors originate from a human donor in good health. Some libraries in this study had Jurkat cell RNA spiked in. Each CDR3 is given with its conserved first and last residue. The D gene is left open where the match is weak. Clone sizes are given selectively: once, few, many, or a class where the clone is expanded.

d_call j_call clone_size v_call cdr3_aa cdr3_nt
NA TRBJ1-1 NA TRBV29-1 CSVVGRMITEALF TGCAGCGTCGTAGGTCGGATGATCACTGAAGCTCTCTTT
NA TRBJ2-3 many TRBV12-3/TRBV12-4 CASSLDSPSTDTQYF TGTGCCAGCAGTCTCGACAGCCCAAGCACAGATACGCAGTATTTT
TRBD1 TRBJ2-5 NA TRBV10-2 CATTVRDSGQETQYF TGCGCCACCACAGTCCGGGACAGTGGCCAAGAGACCCAGTACTTC
NA TRBJ1-1 few TRBV5-5 CASSWGAEGTEAFF TGTGCCAGCAGTTGGGGGGCAGAGGGCACTGAAGCTTTCTTT
NA TRBJ1-2 NA TRBV4-3 CASSQDLRVNYGYTF TGCGCCAGCAGCCAAGATTTAAGGGTCAACTATGGCTACACCTTC
NA TRBJ1-1 many TRBV7-9 CASSQSYTEAFF TGTGCCAGCAGCCAAAGCTACACTGAAGCTTTCTTT
TRBD1 TRBJ2-7 NA TRBV15 CATSRAETGGSYEQYF TGTGCCACCAGCAGAGCCGAGACAGGGGGTTCCTACGAGCAGTACTTC
NA TRBJ1-2 NA TRBV7-2 CASSFGTRLYGYTF TGTGCCAGCAGCTTCGGTACCCGGCTCTATGGCTACACCTTC
NA TRBJ2-7 few TRBV7-6 CASSTNIGYEQYF TGTGCCAGCAGCACTAATATCGGCTACGAGCAGTACTTC
NA TRBJ1-5 NA TRBV27 CASSLSGVFQPQHF TGTGCCAGCAGTTTATCAGGGGTGTTTCAGCCCCAGCATTTT
TRBD2 TRBJ2-1 many TRBV7-9 CASSFPLDTLAGTYNEQFF TGTGCCAGCAGCTTCCCTCTAGACACCCTAGCGGGTACCTACAATGAGCAGTTCTTC
NA TRBJ2-7 few TRBV5-1 CASSLFTDSSYEQYF TGCGCCAGCAGCTTGTTCACTGATAGCTCCTACGAGCAGTACTTC
NA TRBJ2-3 few TRBV12-3/TRBV12-4 CASSFYGSTDTQYF TGTGCCAGCAGTTTTTATGGGAGCACAGATACGCAGTATTTT
NA TRBJ2-7 NA TRBV6-4 CASSPTAVSSYEQYF TGTGCCAGCAGTCCCACGGCGGTGAGCTCCTACGAGCAGTACTTC
TRBD1 TRBJ2-1 few TRBV11-3 CASSLGQGRDNEQFF TGTGCCAGCAGCTTAGGACAGGGTCGTGACAATGAGCAGTTCTTC
NA TRBJ2-7 NA TRBV19 CATSWLGNSYEQYF TGTGCCACCAGTTGGCTCGGCAACTCCTACGAGCAGTACTTC
TRBD1 TRBJ2-7 few TRBV6-2/TRBV6-3 CASSYEDRDYEQYF TGTGCCAGCAGTTACGAGGACAGGGATTACGAGCAGTACTTC
NA TRBJ2-1 once TRBV3-1 CASSYGTPGEQFF TGTGCCAGCAGCTACGGGACCCCCGGAGAGCAGTTCTTC
NA TRBJ1-2 NA TRBV9 CASSSPPGDQGNRYGYTF TGTGCCAGCAGCTCCCCTCCAGGGGATCAGGGAAATCGCTATGGCTACACCTTC
NA TRBJ2-1 NA TRBV4-1 CASSQAGSEYNEQFF TGCGCCAGCAGCCAAGCCGGTTCAGAGTACAATGAGCAGTTCTTC
NA TRBJ1-6 NA TRBV25-1 CASLGHGGDEPLGNSPLHF TGTGCCAGCTTAGGCCATGGAGGGGACGAACCCCTGGGTAATTCACCCCTCCACTTT
TRBD1 TRBJ1-1 few TRBV27 CASNLSYRGPNTEAFF TGTGCCAGCAATCTATCCTACAGGGGTCCGAACACTGAAGCTTTCTTT
NA TRBJ2-7 NA TRBV4-3 CASSQDIIGIIYEQYF TGCGCCAGCAGCCAAGATATCATTGGCATCATCTACGAGCAGTACTTC
NA TRBJ2-3 many TRBV7-6 CASSLYGGSDTQYF TGTGCCAGCAGCTTATACGGTGGCTCAGATACGCAGTATTTT
NA TRBJ1-3 NA TRBV3-1 CASSPFRTAGNTIYF TGTGCCAGCAGCCCCTTTCGGACGGCTGGAAACACCATATATTTT
NA TRBJ2-3 few TRBV6-1 CASSERRDPLPTQYF TGTGCCAGCAGTGAACGGCGGGATCCCCTCCCTACGCAGTATTTT
NA TRBJ1-1 NA TRBV5-5 CASSLTGPGMNTEAFF TGTGCCAGCAGCTTGACCGGTCCCGGCATGAACACTGAAGCTTTCTTT
NA TRBJ1-1 NA TRBV29-1 CSVAWRGSNTEAFF TGCAGCGTTGCGTGGCGGGGCTCGAACACTGAAGCTTTCTTT
TRBD2 TRBJ2-2 many TRBV4-2 CASSQVAGGGTGELFF TGTGCCAGCAGCCAAGTAGCGGGAGGGGGAACCGGGGAGCTGTTTTTT
TRBD2 TRBJ2-7 NA TRBV4-2 CASIQGTSGRYEQYF TGTGCCAGCATCCAAGGGACTAGCGGGAGATACGAGCAGTACTTC
TRBD1 TRBJ1-1 many TRBV20-1 CSASSGGLEAFF TGCAGTGCTTCCTCAGGGGGCCTTGAAGCTTTCTTT
TRBD1 TRBJ1-1 many TRBV4-3 CASSQDRGRLNTEAFF TGCGCCAGCAGCCAAGACAGGGGGCGGCTGAACACTGAAGCTTTCTTT
TRBD1 TRBJ2-1 NA TRBV6-5 CASSFSGTGIEQFF TGTGCCAGCAGTTTCTCCGGGACAGGGATTGAGCAGTTCTTC